The clone carrying this TCR beta chain was seen more than once but under ten times. Conversion of TCR transcripts into cDNA relied on 5'RACE template switching, which added a universal primer site and UMIs. TCRdb called the 5' RACE reads again in MiXCR, with one record for every CDR3 protein. The table shows 150,000 to 200,000 distinct CDR3 sequences, with about 10% occurring only once. This sample stems from a study of T cells after yellow fever vaccination. Study at large: Some fractions had low cell numbers, and these were prepared with SMART-Seq v4 Ultra Low Input.

Trimming left V 1 base short and J 1 base short, with 10 bases between. The CDR3 length is 15 residues. The V gene's germline CDR1 is SGHTA and CDR2 FQGTGA. This chain uses TRBV7-3 with TRBJ1-1; possibly TRBD1 for D (5 bases). The source is a man between 18 and 35 years old who received the YFV17D yellow fever vaccine. The material sequenced was CD8+ T cells sorted from PBMCs, taken 15 days after the yellow fever booster vaccination. The chain's CDR3 is CASSLSPGPNTEAFF. The CDR3 region has the DNA TGTGCCAGCAGCTTAAGTCCGGGGCCGAACACTGAAGCTTTCTTT.